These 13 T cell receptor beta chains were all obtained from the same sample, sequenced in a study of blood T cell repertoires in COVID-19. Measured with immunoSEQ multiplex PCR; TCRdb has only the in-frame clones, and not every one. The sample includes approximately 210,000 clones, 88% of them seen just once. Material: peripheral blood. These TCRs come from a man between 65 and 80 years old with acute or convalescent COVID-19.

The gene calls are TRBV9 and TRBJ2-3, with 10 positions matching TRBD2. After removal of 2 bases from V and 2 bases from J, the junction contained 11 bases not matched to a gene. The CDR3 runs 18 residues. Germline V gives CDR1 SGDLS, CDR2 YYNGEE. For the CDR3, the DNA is TGTGCCAGCAGCGTTCAAGCGGGAGGGCCGGGATCCACAGATACGCAGTATTTT. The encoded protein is CASSVQAGGPGSTDTQYF.

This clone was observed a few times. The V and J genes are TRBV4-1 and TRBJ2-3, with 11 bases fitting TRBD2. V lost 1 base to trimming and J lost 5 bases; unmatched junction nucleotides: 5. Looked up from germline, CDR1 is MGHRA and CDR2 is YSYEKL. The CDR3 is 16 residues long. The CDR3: CASSQGTSGRRDTQYF. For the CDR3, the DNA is TGCGCCAGCAGCCAAGGTACTAGCGGGAGAAGAGATACGCAGTATTTT.

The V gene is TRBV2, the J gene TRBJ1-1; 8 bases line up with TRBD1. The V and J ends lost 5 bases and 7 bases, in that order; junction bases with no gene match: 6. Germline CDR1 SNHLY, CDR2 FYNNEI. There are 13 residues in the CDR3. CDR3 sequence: CASSTGQGYEAFF. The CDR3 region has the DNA TGTGCCAGCAGTACCGGACAGGGATATGAAGCTTTCTTT.

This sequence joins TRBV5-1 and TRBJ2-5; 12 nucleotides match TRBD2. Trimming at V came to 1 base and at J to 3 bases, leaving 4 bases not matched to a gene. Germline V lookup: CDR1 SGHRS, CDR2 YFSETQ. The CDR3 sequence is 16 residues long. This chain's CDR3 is CASSLLASGREETQYF. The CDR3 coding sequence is TGCGCCAGCAGCTTGTTGGCTAGCGGGAGGGAAGAGACCCAGTACTTC.

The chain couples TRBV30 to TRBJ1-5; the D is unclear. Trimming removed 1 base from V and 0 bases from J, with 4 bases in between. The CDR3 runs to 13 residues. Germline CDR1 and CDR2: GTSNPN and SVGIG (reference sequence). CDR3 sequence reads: CAWSESSNQPQHF. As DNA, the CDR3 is TGTGCCTGGAGTGAGAGTAGCAATCAGCCCCAGCATTTT.

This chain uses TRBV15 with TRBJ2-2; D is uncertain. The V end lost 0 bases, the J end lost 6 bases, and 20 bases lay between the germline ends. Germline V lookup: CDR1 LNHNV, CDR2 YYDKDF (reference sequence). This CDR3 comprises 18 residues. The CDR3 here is CATSRDRLGPAPPGELFF. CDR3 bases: TGTGCCACCAGCAGAGATCGGCTTGGGCCGGCGCCCCCCGGGGAGCTGTTTTTT.

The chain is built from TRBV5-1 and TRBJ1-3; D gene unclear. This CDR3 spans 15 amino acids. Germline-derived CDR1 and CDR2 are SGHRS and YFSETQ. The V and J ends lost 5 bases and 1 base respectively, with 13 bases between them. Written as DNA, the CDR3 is TGCGCCAGCAGTTTTGAGGCTCCTTCTGGAAACACCATATATTTT. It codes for CASSFEAPSGNTIYF. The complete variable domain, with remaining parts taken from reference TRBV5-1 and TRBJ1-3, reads KAGVTQTPRYLIKTRGQQVTLSCSPISGHRSVSWYQQTPGQGLQFLFEYFSETQRNKGNFPGRFSGRQFSNSRSEMNVSTLELGDSALYLCASSFEAPSGNTIYFGEGSWLTVV.

The CDR3 here is CASSAGIRGYTF. The DNA for the CDR3 is TGTGCCAGCAGCGCAGGGATAAGGGGCTACACCTTC. The V gene is TRBV6-5, the J gene TRBJ1-2; possible D gene TRBD1, 5 bases. The CDR3 has 12 amino acids. Germline V gives CDR1 MNHEY, CDR2 SVGAGI. V lost 6 bases and J 8 bases, leaving 13 bases between the germline ends.

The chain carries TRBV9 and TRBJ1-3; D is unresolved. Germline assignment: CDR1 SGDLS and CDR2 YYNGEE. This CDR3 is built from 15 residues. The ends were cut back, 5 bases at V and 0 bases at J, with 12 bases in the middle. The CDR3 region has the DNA TGTGCCAGCAGTCCGGACGGACTCTCTGGAAACACCATATATTTT. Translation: CASSPDGLSGNTIYF.

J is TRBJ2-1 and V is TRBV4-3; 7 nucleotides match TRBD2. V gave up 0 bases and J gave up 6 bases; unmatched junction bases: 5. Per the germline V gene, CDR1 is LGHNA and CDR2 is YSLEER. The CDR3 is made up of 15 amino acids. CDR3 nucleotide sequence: TGCGCCAGCAGCCAAGAGCTAGCGGTAGGCAATGAGCAGTTCTTC. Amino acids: CASSQELAVGNEQFF.

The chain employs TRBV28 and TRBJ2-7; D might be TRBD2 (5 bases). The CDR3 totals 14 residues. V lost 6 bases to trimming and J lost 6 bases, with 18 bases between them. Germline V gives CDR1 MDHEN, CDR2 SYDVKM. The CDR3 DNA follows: TGTGCCAGCAGCCCTGGGAGCCACGGTGGCGAGCAGTACTTC. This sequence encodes CASSPGSHGGEQYF. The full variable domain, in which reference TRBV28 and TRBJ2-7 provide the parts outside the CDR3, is DVKVTQSSRYLVKRTGEKVFLECVQDMDHENMFWYRQDPGLGLRLIYFSYDVKMKEKGDIPEGYSVSREKKERFSLILESASTNQTSMYLCASSPGSHGGEQYFGPGTRLTVT.

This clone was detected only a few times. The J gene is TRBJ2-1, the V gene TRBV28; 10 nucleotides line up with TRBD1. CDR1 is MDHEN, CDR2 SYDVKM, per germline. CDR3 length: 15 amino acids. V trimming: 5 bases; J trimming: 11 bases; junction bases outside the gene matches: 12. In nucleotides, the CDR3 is TGTGCCAGCAGTCAGCGGGACAGGGGAATTCGCAAGCAGTTCTTC. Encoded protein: CASSQRDRGIRKQFF.

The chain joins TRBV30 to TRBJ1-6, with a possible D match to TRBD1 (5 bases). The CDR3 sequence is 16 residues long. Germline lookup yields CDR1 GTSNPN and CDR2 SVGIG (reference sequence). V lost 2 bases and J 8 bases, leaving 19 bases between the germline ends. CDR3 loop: CAWSPGTVGLYSPLHF. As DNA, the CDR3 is TGTGCCTGGAGTCCCGGGACTGTGGGATTATATTCACCCCTCCACTTT.